The 18 T cell receptor beta chains listed next were all sequenced from one sample in a study of tissue T cells after allogeneic stem cell transplantation. As for time point: mouse harvest day 14 after allogeneic transplant. Each mouse received 10^7 T-cell-depleted marrow cells plus 10^6 splenic CD5+ T cells by tail vein. Using immunoSEQ multiplex PCR, the repertoire was profiled, and TCRdb retains in-frame clones only, with some absent. The sample carries around 1,600 clones, around 50% recorded once. Sequenced input: spleen. Receptor source: a female BALB/c mouse given C57BL/6 T cells with graft-versus-host disease after an allogeneic hematopoietic cell transplant.

Comment on this clone: Gene names and germline match the mouse. Coverage ceases 1 residue before the CDR3 finishes, and the germline J gene fills in the end. The rearrangement links TRBV19 to TRBJ2-7; 7 positions match TRBD2. CDR3 length equals 11 residues. Losses at the gene ends were 5 bases for V and 4 bases for J; bases not matched to a gene: 0. Per the germline V gene, CDR1 is FNHDT and CDR2 is SITEND (reference sequence). CDR3 loop: CASRTGYEQYF. The covered CDR3 bases are TGTGCCAGCAGGACTGGGTATGAACAGTAC.

Judged by abundance, this clone is medium-sized (0.01 to 0.1%). Gene names refer to mouse genes. The CDR3 end falls 1 residue outside the read, so it is completed with the germline J gene. V gene TRBV24 combines with J gene TRBJ1-1; D unclear. The CDR3 loop spans 13 amino acids. The V and J ends lost 2 bases and 0 bases respectively, with 4 bases between them. Germline loops: CDR1 KGHTA, CDR2 FRNEEI. The sequenced CDR3 bases are TGTGCCAGCAGTCTGAAACCAAACACAGAAGTCTTC. It encodes CASSLKPNTEVF. The whole CDR3 region reads CASSLKPNTEVFF.

There are a few counts of this clone. Gene and germline names: mouse. The read ends 1 residue early relative to the CDR3; the germline J gene fills the gap. The chain is built from TRBV20 and TRBJ2-7, with a possible D match to TRBD1 (6 bases). This CDR3 has 12 amino acids. V was pared by 5 bases and J by 4 bases, with 12 bases between. CDR1 is GFQATS and CDR2 is STVNSAI in the germline V gene. Partial CDR3 DNA: TGTGGTGCTTCGGGACACCCTTATGAACAGTAC. Protein product: CGASGHPYEQY. The whole CDR3 sequence is CGASGHPYEQYF. The whole variable domain, filled in from reference TRBV20 and TRBJ2-7, reads GALVYQYPRRTICKSGTSMRMECQAVGFQATSVAWYRQSPQKTFELIALSTVNSAIKYEQNFTQEKFPISHPNLSFSSMTVLNAYLEDRGLYLCGASGHPYEQYFGPGTRLTVL.

Of note for this clone: Gene names are the mouse ones. The observed sequence ends 1 residue before the CDR3 terminus, with the missing tail filled in from the germline J gene. This rearrangement joins TRBV26 to TRBJ2-7; 10 bases map to TRBD2. With 6 bases clipped from V and 2 bases from J, the junction kept 1 base outside the gene matches. This CDR3 contains 13 residues. CDR1 is KGHPV and CDR2 is FQNQEV in the germline V gene (reference sequence). Partial CDR3 DNA: TGTGCCAGCAGGGGGACTGGGGCCTATGAACAGTAC. Its translation: CASRGTGAYEQY. The full CDR3 protein is CASRGTGAYEQYF.

This clone is classed as medium-sized. Gene names follow the mouse nomenclature. The missing CDR3 end, 1 residue past where the read stops, is filled in from the germline J gene. The chain employs TRBV16 and TRBJ2-7; D is possibly TRBD1 (6 bases). The germline V gene encodes CDR1 SGHSA and CDR2 FRNQAP. The CDR3 covers 15 residues. The V gene lost 3 bases and the J gene lost 3 bases, with 15 bases spanning the gap. CDR3 loop: CASSLGGGQIYEQYF. CDR3 DNA (partial): TGTGCAAGCAGCTTGGGAGGGGGACAAATCTATGAACAGTAC.

Turning to this clone: Gene names are the mouse ones. From the germline J gene comes the end of the CDR3, since the read stops 1 residue before it. The chain recombines TRBV13-1 with TRBJ2-7; 8 positions agree with TRBD2. In germline, CDR1 is NSHNY, CDR2 SYGAGN. This CDR3 has 11 amino acids. Unmatched junction bases numbered 3, after V lost 9 bases and J lost 4 bases. CDR3 bases read: TGTGCCATCTGGACTGGGTATGAACAGTAC. Translation gives CAIWTGYEQY. In full, the CDR3 reads CAIWTGYEQYF.

Concerning this clone: These gene names are mouse names. Sequencing ends 1 residue short of the CDR3 end; the germline J gene provides the rest. The chain uses TRBV3 and TRBJ2-7; 10 positions match TRBD2. This CDR3 comprises 13 residues. V was clipped by 5 bases and J by 5 bases; unmatched bases: 3. The germline gives CDR1 SNHLY, CDR2 FYNGKV (reference sequence). The part of the CDR3 DNA that was read is TGTGCCAGCAGCGCCCTGGGGGGGCATGAACAGTAC. Amino acids: CASSALGGHEQY. In full, the CDR3 is CASSALGGHEQYF. The full variable domain, with the rest looked up from reference TRBV3 and TRBJ2-7, is GPKVLQIPSHQIIDMGQMVTLNCDPVSNHLYFYWYKQILGQQMEFLVNFYNGKVMEKSKLFKDQFSVERPDGSYFTLKIQPTALEDSAVYFCASSALGGHEQYFGPGTRLTVL.

Concerning this clone itself: Genes here carry mouse names. This CDR3 reads CASSQDWGGVNQAPLF. The part of the CDR3 DNA that was read is TGTGCCAGCAGCCAAGACTGGGGGGGGGTAAACCAGGCTCCGCTT. The chain carries TRBV5 and TRBJ1-5; maybe TRBD1 (5 bases). With the read ending 1 residue before the CDR3 end, the germline J gene is used to fill in that end. CDR1 and CDR2 from the germline V gene are LGHNA and YNLKQL (reference sequence). Trimming shortened V by 0 bases and J by 4 bases, and 13 bases separated the two germline ends. This CDR3 is built from 16 residues.

A word on this clone: The germline and genes are mouse ones. Read sequence stops 1 residue before the CDR3 end, and the germline J gene provides the missing end. This chain uses TRBV26 with TRBJ1-1, with D uncertain. Germline lookup yields CDR1 KGHPV and CDR2 FQNQEV (reference sequence). With 5 bases removed from V and 1 base from J, the gap between germline ends came to 2 bases. The CDR3 sequence is 11 residues long. The CDR3 reads CASSENTEVFF. The sequenced CDR3 bases are TGTGCCAGCAGTGAAAACACAGAAGTCTTC.

In regard to this clone: Gene names denote mouse genes. The CDR3 end falls 1 residue outside the read, so it is completed with the germline J gene. The chain employs TRBV16 and TRBJ1-3; D gene ambiguous. The ends were cut back, 1 base at V and 0 bases at J, with 4 bases in the middle. Per germline, CDR1 SGHSA and CDR2 FRNQAP. The CDR3 extends over 14 amino acids. The CDR3: CASSLASSGNTLYF. CDR3 DNA (partial): TGTGCAAGCAGCTTAGCCTCTTCTGGAAATACGCTCTAT.

Concerning this clone: Here the gene names and germline are mouse. The read falls 1 residue short of the CDR3 end, and the missing part is taken from the germline J gene. The rearrangement links TRBV4 to TRBJ2-2; 8 bases agree with TRBD2. Per germline, CDR1 LGHDT and CDR2 YNNKQL (reference sequence). This CDR3 has 15 residues. Trimming removed 5 bases from V and 0 bases from J; junction bases left unmatched: 2. The DNA read from the CDR3 is TGTGCCAGCAGCAGGACTGGGTCAAACACCGGGCAGCTCTAC. It is translated as CASSRTGSNTGQLY. The whole CDR3 is CASSRTGSNTGQLYF.

Remarks on this clone: Gene names and germline match the mouse. Read sequence stops 1 residue before the CDR3 end, and the germline J gene provides the missing end. The chain couples TRBV16 to TRBJ2-2; no firm D call. From germline, CDR1 is SGHSA and CDR2 FRNQAP. The CDR3 sequence is 14 residues long. The germline V and J ends were trimmed by 0 bases and 5 bases, with 7 bases remaining between them. Incomplete CDR3 DNA: TGTGCAAGCAGCTTAGATTCACGGACCGGGCAGCTCTAC. Translated, it gives CASSLDSRTGQLY. The full CDR3 sequence reads CASSLDSRTGQLYF.

This clone was counted a single time. The genes and germline here are from mouse. The read stops 1 residue short of the end of the CDR3; the missing end is completed from the germline J gene. The rearrangement links TRBV16 to TRBJ2-5; maybe TRBD1 (5 bases). Trimming stripped 3 bases from V and 2 bases from J, with 9 bases between. The CDR3 has 14 residues. Germline V gene lookup returns CDR1 SGHSA and CDR2 FRNQAP. Partial CDR3 DNA: TGTGCAAGCAGCTTCCAGGGAGGCCAAGACACCCAGTAC. Its translation: CASSFQGGQDTQY. The full CDR3 is CASSFQGGQDTQYF.

This clone was counted a single time. Gene labels here are mouse ones. The DNA ends 1 residue before the CDR3 does, and the rest of the CDR3 is filled in from the germline J gene. This chain connects TRBV19 to TRBJ1-1, with 9 bases fitting TRBD1. The CDR3 has 13 residues. In germline, CDR1 is FNHDT, CDR2 SITEND (reference sequence). J was trimmed by 8 bases and V by 5 bases; bases with no gene match: 7. The CDR3 DNA, read in part, is TGTGCCAGCAGCCACGACAGGGGGAGGGAAGTCTTC. Its translation is CASSHDRGREVF. The complete CDR3 sequence is CASSHDRGREVFF.

This clone is large by share. The gene symbols are mouse symbols. The read terminates 1 residue ahead of where the CDR3 ends, so the germline J gene completes it. The rearrangement uses TRBV13-3 and TRBJ2-2; 10 bases map to TRBD2. Germline-derived CDR1 and CDR2 are NNHDY and SYVADS. J gave up 0 bases and V 3 bases, and 2 bases lay outside the gene matches. The CDR3 is made up of 16 amino acids. CDR3 bases read: TGTGCCAGCAGTGGGGGGACTGGGGCAAACACCGGGCAGCTCTAC. Amino acid sequence: CASSGGTGANTGQLY. In full, the CDR3 reads CASSGGTGANTGQLYF.

With respect to this clone: Gene labels here are mouse ones. The read falls 1 residue short of the CDR3 end, and the missing part is taken from the germline J gene. The chain recombines TRBV16 with TRBJ2-2; D might be TRBD2 (6 bases). The germline V and J ends were trimmed by 1 base and 4 bases, with 7 bases remaining between them. The V gene's germline CDR1 is SGHSA and CDR2 FRNQAP. The CDR3 length is 14 residues. The CDR3 loop is CASSLAWGTGQLYF. The sequenced part of the CDR3 DNA is TGTGCAAGCAGCTTAGCCTGGGGCACCGGGCAGCTCTAC.

About this clone itself: Genes and germline come from the mouse. The missing CDR3 end, 1 residue past where the read stops, is filled in from the germline J gene. The chain is built from TRBV5 and TRBJ2-5; 11 bases agree with TRBD2. Germline V gene sequence: CDR1 LGHNA, CDR2 YNLKQL (reference sequence). The CDR3 covers 17 residues. Trimming removed 3 bases from V and 1 base from J; junction bases left unmatched: 6. The covered CDR3 bases are TGTGCCAGCAGCCATCCCGGGACTGGGGGTTACCAAGACACCCAGTAC. Translating it yields CASSHPGTGGYQDTQY. Given in full, the CDR3 is CASSHPGTGGYQDTQYF.

As regards this clone: Genes and germline are mouse. The read is 1 residue too short to cover the CDR3 end, so that end is filled in from the germline J gene. The chain employs TRBV12-2 and TRBJ2-7, with 9 positions matching TRBD2. Germline V CDR1 and CDR2: SGHLS, HYDKME. CDR3 length: 12 residues. V trimming: 4 bases; J trimming: 6 bases; junction bases outside the gene matches: 3. The CDR3 sequence is CASSGLGGEQYF. The DNA read from the CDR3 is TGTGCCAGCTCGGGACTGGGAGGTGAACAGTAC. The variable domain in full, with the rest retrieved from reference TRBV12-2 and TRBJ2-7, is NSGVVQSPRYIIKGKGERSILKCIPISGHLSVAWYQQTQGQELKFFIQHYDKMERDKGNLPSRFSVQQFDDYHSEMNMSALELEDSAVYFCASSGLGGEQYFGPGTRLTVL.